These 21 T cell receptor beta chains were all obtained from the same sample, sequenced in a study of cytomegalovirus exposure and HLA in healthy donors. Primers: 60 Vbeta forward and 13 Jbeta reverse. Measured with immunoSEQ multiplex PCR; TCRdb has only the in-frame clones, and not every one. In the table there are about 110,000 clones, roughly four fifths of which are singletons. The specimen sequenced was PBMCs. These receptors were collected from a male donor in good health and CMV-seropositive.

This clone showed up just a few times. J is TRBJ2-1 and V is TRBV5-5; 10 bases are a match to TRBD2. CDR3 size: 16 residues. The germline V gene has CDR1 SGHKS and CDR2 YYEKEE (reference sequence). V trimming: 4 bases; J trimming: 9 bases; junction bases outside the gene matches: 13. CDR3 region: CASSPLSGREMGEQFF. The CDR3 coding sequence is TGTGCCAGCAGCCCTCTAAGCGGGAGGGAGATGGGTGAGCAGTTCTTC.

The chain recombines TRBV2 with TRBJ2-7; TRBD2 aligns across 12 bases. The CDR3 contains 13 residues. The junction had 2 bases not matched to a gene; V was cut back by 8 bases and J by 3 bases. Per germline, CDR1 SNHLY and CDR2 FYNNEI. The CDR3 loop is CASQGLAGYEQYF. The CDR3 region has the DNA TGTGCCAGCCAGGGACTAGCGGGCTACGAGCAGTACTTC.

This chain links TRBV20-1 with TRBJ2-2; no definite D call. The germline V gene encodes CDR1 DFQATT and CDR2 SNEGSKA (reference sequence). CDR3 length: 11 amino acids. Trimming shortened V by 3 bases and J by 7 bases, and 6 bases separated the two germline ends. The chain's CDR3 is CSASRGGELFF. The DNA for the CDR3 is TGCAGTGCTAGCCGCGGCGGGGAGCTGTTTTTT.

The chain's CDR3 is CASSPGTAYTEAFF. The DNA for the CDR3 is TGTGCCAGCTCACCCGGGACAGCTTACACTGAAGCTTTCTTT. The chain links TRBV18 to TRBJ1-1; 7 bases align to TRBD1. The CDR3 runs 14 residues. Losses at the gene ends were 3 bases for V and 3 bases for J; bases not matched to a gene: 4. CDR1 KGHSH and CDR2 LQKENI come from the germline V gene.

The chain couples TRBV5-6 to TRBJ2-3; 11 bases map to TRBD2. V shed 4 bases and J 1 base; nucleotides not matched to a gene: 5. CDR3 length: 16 residues. The germline CDR1 and CDR2 sequences are SGHDT and YYEEEE. The CDR3 loop is CASSAGTSGRTDTQYF. DNA for the CDR3: TGTGCCAGCAGCGCCGGGACTAGCGGACGCACAGATACGCAGTATTTT.

The CDR3 nucleotides read TGTGCCAGCAGCGTCGGGGGTTACGAGCAGTACTTC. As protein: CASSVGGYEQYF. The genes are TRBV9 and TRBJ2-7, with a weak D call TRBD2 (6 bases). This CDR3 has 12 amino acids. The V gene's germline CDR1 is SGDLS and CDR2 YYNGEE. The germline V and J ends were trimmed by 2 bases and 4 bases, with 7 bases remaining between them.

This chain connects TRBV29-1 to TRBJ2-7; TRBD2 aligns across 9 bases. In germline, CDR1 is SQVTM, CDR2 ANQGSEA. This CDR3 contains 12 residues. With V trimmed by 8 bases and J by 9 bases, 11 bases remained unmatched. CDR3: CSPRRGGGGQYF. For the CDR3, the DNA is TGCAGCCCGAGGCGGGGGGGTGGGGGGCAGTACTTC.

This chain joins TRBV7-6 and TRBJ2-3; weak D call: TRBD1 (6 bases). CDR3 length equals 14 residues. The germline CDR1 and CDR2 sequences are SGHVS and FNYEAQ. Deletions cut 5 bases from V and 1 base from J, with 10 bases between. CDR3 bases: TGTGCCAGCAGCGCGGCAGGGGGCACAGATACGCAGTATTTT. Its translation is CASSAAGGTDTQYF. The whole variable domain, remainder taken from reference TRBV7-6 and TRBJ2-3, is GAGVSQSPRYKVTKRGQDVALRCDPISGHVSLYWYRQALGQGPEFLTYFNYEAQQDKSGLPNDRFSAERPEGSISTLTIQRTEQRDSAMYRCASSAAGGTDTQYFGPGTRLTVL.

For the CDR3, the DNA is TGTGCCAGCAGTGAACTCGCCGCAGGGAACACTGAAGCTTTCTTT. Its translation: CASSELAAGNTEAFF. V usage is TRBV6-1 and J usage is TRBJ1-1; D is undetermined. CDR1 is MNHNS and CDR2 is SASEGT in the germline V gene. Trimming pared 2 bases from V and 1 base from J, leaving 11 bases between. The CDR3 has 15 residues.

This clone was picked up a small number of times. The J gene is TRBJ2-1, the V gene TRBV5-1, with 9 bases aligning to TRBD1. The CDR3 loop spans 16 amino acids. V was clipped by 8 bases and J by 0 bases; unmatched bases: 9. Germline V gene sequence: CDR1 SGHRS, CDR2 YFSETQ. CDR3 nucleotide sequence: TGCGCCAGTTCAACAGGGGGCCCTAGCTCCTACAATGAGCAGTTCTTC. Its translation: CASSTGGPSSYNEQFF. Full variable domain (outside the CDR3, taken from reference TRBV5-1 and TRBJ2-1): KAGVTQTPRYLIKTRGQQVTLSCSPISGHRSVSWYQQTPGQGLQFLFEYFSETQRNKGNFPGRFSGRQFSNSRSEMNVSTLELGDSALYLCASSTGGPSSYNEQFFGPGTRLTVL.

This clone has a single count. The rearrangement joins TRBV6-6 to TRBJ2-7; D is unclear. The CDR3 runs 14 residues. The V end was cut by 5 bases, the J end by 0 bases, with 11 bases between. The germline gives CDR1 MNHNY, CDR2 SVGAGI (reference sequence). CDR3 nucleotides: TGTGCCAGCAGTCGTACGGCTAGCTCCTACGAGCAGTACTTC. Its translation is CASSRTASSYEQYF.

The genes are TRBV2 and TRBJ2-5, with D possibly matching TRBD2 (5 bases). The ends were cut back, 0 bases at V and 1 base at J, with 12 bases in the middle. The CDR3 contains 16 residues. Per the germline V gene, CDR1 is SNHLY and CDR2 is FYNNEI. The CDR3 DNA reads TGTGCCAGCAGTGAAGCGGAGGCGGCTAGCCAAGAGACCCAGTACTTC. The encoded protein is CASSEAEAASQETQYF. Drawing the rest from reference TRBV2 and TRBJ2-5, the complete variable domain is EPEVTQTPSHQVTQMGQEVILRCVPISNHLYFYWYRQILGQKVEFLVSFYNNEISEKSEIFDDQFSVERPDGSNFTLKIRSTKLEDSAMYFCASSEAEAASQETQYFGPGTRLLVL.

The chain has TRBV29-1 and TRBJ1-2; D is ambiguous. In germline, CDR1 is SQVTM, CDR2 ANQGSEA. The CDR3 loop spans 11 amino acids. The V gene lost 7 bases and the J gene lost 8 bases, with 14 bases spanning the gap. The CDR3 nucleotides read TGCAGCGCTGTGACCTCGGGAGGCTACACCTTC. This translates into CSAVTSGGYTF.

The V call is TRBV7-6, the J call TRBJ2-2, with D hard to call. CDR1 is SGHVS and CDR2 is FNYEAQ in the germline V gene. This CDR3 has 14 amino acids. The V end lost 0 bases, the J end lost 1 base, and 3 bases lay between the germline ends. CDR3 region: CASSLARNTGELFF. For the CDR3, the DNA is TGTGCCAGCAGCTTAGCTAGGAACACCGGGGAGCTGTTTTTT.

This clone appeared a single time. In DNA, the CDR3 is TGTGCCAGCAGACACGCAGGGGGCGCTTTGGGCTACACCTTC. Amino acids: CASRHAGGALGYTF. The V and J genes are TRBV4-2 and TRBJ1-2, with 8 bases lining up with TRBD1. Germline lookup yields CDR1 LGHNA and CDR2 YNFKEQ. The CDR3 runs to 14 residues. Unmatched junction bases numbered 11, after V lost 6 bases and J lost 8 bases.

In this sample, this clone turned up a few times. This chain links TRBV5-1 with TRBJ2-7, with 7 bases that match TRBD1. The V gene end was trimmed by 1 base and the J gene end by 1 base; junction bases not matched to a gene: 8. Germline assignment: CDR1 SGHRS and CDR2 YFSETQ. The CDR3 sequence is 16 residues long. CDR3 protein: CASSLPRDSSSYEQYF. As DNA, the CDR3 is TGCGCCAGCAGCTTGCCCCGGGACAGTTCATCCTACGAGCAGTACTTC.

The gene calls are TRBV14 and TRBJ1-1; the D gene is possibly TRBD1 (6 bases). The CDR3 spans 16 residues. Germline lookup yields CDR1 SGHDN and CDR2 FVKESK. The V end lost 5 bases, the J end lost 1 base, and 17 bases lay between the germline ends. The CDR3 DNA follows: TGTGCCAGCAGCTTGGGGGCCAAGGGACCGAACACTGAAGCTTTCTTT. Protein sequence: CASSLGAKGPNTEAFF.

This clone was counted between two and nine times. The J gene is TRBJ2-7, the V gene TRBV2; weak D call: TRBD2 (6 bases). The germline V gene has CDR1 SNHLY and CDR2 FYNNEI. V was pared by 7 bases and J by 4 bases, with 11 bases between. The CDR3 runs 12 residues. CDR3 bases: TGTGCCAGCAAGCGGGCCCTTTACGAGCAGTACTTC. The encoded protein is CASKRALYEQYF.

The chain couples TRBV10-3 to TRBJ1-1; D might be TRBD1 (5 bases). The CDR3 length is 14 residues. V gave up 3 bases and J gave up 1 base, with 9 bases separating them. Germline CDR1 is ENHRY and CDR2 is SYGVKD. The CDR3 here is CAISEGQGNTEAFF. CDR3 coding DNA: TGTGCCATCAGTGAAGGGCAGGGGAACACTGAAGCTTTCTTT.

Of note for this clone: A much larger clone is a single base away; this may be a read error. The same CDR3 also results from other DNA sequences found in this sample. The chain links TRBV5-6 to TRBJ1-1; no definite D call. The CDR3 extends over 13 amino acids. Between the trimmed V and J ends, which lost 1 base and 0 bases, there was a span of 4 bases. Germline-derived CDR1 and CDR2 are SGHDT and YYEEEE. The CDR3 DNA is TGTGCCAGCAGCTTGACAGTGAACACTGAAGCTTTCTTT. Translated: CASSLTVNTEAFF.

Comments on this clone: At one end, the junction sequence differs from germline, possibly due to a read error. The CDR3 nucleotides read TGCAGCTCACGTGTCGGGACAGGGGATGGCTACCCCTTC. Translating gives CSSRVGTGDGYPF. The chain recombines TRBV29-1 with TRBJ1-2; 10 bases line up with TRBD1. The CDR3 spans 13 residues. CDR1 is SQVTM, CDR2 ANQGSEA, per germline.